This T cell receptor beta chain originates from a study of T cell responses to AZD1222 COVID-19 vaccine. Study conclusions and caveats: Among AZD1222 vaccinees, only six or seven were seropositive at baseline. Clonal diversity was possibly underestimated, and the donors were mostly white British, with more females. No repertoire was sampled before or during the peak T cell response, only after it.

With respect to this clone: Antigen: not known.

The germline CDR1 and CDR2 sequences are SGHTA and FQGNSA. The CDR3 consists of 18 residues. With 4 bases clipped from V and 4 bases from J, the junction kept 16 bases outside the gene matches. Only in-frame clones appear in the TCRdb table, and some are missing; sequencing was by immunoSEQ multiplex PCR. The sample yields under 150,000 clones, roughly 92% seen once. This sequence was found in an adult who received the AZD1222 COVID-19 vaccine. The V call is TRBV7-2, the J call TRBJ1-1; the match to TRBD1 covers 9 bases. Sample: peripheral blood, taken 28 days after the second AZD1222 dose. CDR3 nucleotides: TGTGCCAGCAGCTCCCACCTGGGGACAGGGCCGGGAGGCACTGAAGCTTTCTTT. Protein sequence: CASSSHLGTGPGGTEAFF.